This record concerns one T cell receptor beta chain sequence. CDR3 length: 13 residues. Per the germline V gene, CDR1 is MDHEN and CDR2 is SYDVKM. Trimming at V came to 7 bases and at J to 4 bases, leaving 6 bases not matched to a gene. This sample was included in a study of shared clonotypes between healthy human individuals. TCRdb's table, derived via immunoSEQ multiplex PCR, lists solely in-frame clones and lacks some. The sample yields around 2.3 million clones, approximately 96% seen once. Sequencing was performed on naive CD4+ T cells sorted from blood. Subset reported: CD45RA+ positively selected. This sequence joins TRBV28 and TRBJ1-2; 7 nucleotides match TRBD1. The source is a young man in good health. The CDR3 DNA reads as TGTGCCAGCACGGGAGGGACAGCCTATGGCTACACCTTC. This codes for CASTGGTAYGYTF.